Below, 17 T cell receptor beta chains from the same sample are listed, as sequenced in a study of blood T cells in healthy people across ages. Sample-barcoded 5' priming and a J-beta primer mix drove a second PCR of 7 to 11 cycles. TCRdb called the 5' RACE reads again in MiXCR, with one record for every CDR3 protein. The sample lists roughly 680,000 distinct CDR3 sequences, roughly half seen once, with about 14% in the top ten. The source material was blood. The receptor set was obtained from a woman older than 75 in good health.

This clonotype was detected ten times or more. V is TRBV5-5 and J is TRBJ2-1; D uncertain. Trimming shortened V by 0 bases and J by 0 bases, and 10 bases separated the two germline ends. Germline V gene lookup returns CDR1 SGHKS and CDR2 YYEKEE (reference sequence). The CDR3 is 16 residues long. This chain's CDR3 is CASSLGQASSYNEQFF. The CDR3 DNA reads TGTGCCAGCAGCTTGGGGCAGGCGAGCTCCTACAATGAGCAGTTCTTC.

This clonotype was detected only a few times. Since a much larger clone is just one base distant, this may be a read error. This rearrangement joins TRBV28 to TRBJ2-1; 7 bases map to TRBD2. Judging by the DNA end, TRBJ2-7 fits better; the J call may be wrong. The V gene's germline CDR1 is MDHEN and CDR2 SYDVKM. This CDR3 has 13 residues. The CDR3 DNA reads as TGTGCCAGCAGTAGCGGGGCCTACAATGAGCAGTACTTC. Translated: CASSSGAYNEQYF.

The V call is TRBV3-1, the J call TRBJ1-5, with D perhaps matching TRBD1 (5 bases). CDR3 length equals 15 residues. CDR1 LGHDT and CDR2 YNNKEL come from the germline V gene (reference sequence). V was clipped by 4 bases and J by 3 bases, with 13 bases between them. CDR3 sequence: CASSPSGHPNQPQHF. The DNA of the CDR3 is TGTGCCAGCAGCCCGTCGGGGCACCCCAATCAGCCCCAGCATTTT.

This chain connects TRBV11-3 to TRBJ2-1, with D hard to call. The V gene lost 0 bases and the J gene lost 7 bases, with 4 bases spanning the gap. The CDR3 totals 12 residues. Germline loops: CDR1 SGHNT, CDR2 YENEEA. In DNA, the CDR3 is TGTGCCAGCAGCTTAGACGCAAATGAGCAGTTCTTC. It translates to CASSLDANEQFF.

This chain uses TRBV5-4 with TRBJ2-4; D gene uncertain. V was cut by 3 bases and J by 0 bases, with 7 bases left in between. The CDR3 length is 14 residues. The V gene's germline CDR1 is SGHNT and CDR2 YYREEE (reference sequence). This CDR3 is CASSSPLAKNIQYF. Here the CDR3 DNA reads TGTGCCAGCAGCTCTCCATTAGCCAAAAACATTCAGTACTTC.

At least ten counts were recorded for this clonotype. The chain carries TRBV6-5 and TRBJ2-5, with unresolved D. Germline V lookup: CDR1 MNHEY, CDR2 SVGAGI. The CDR3 has 14 residues. V lost 0 bases and J 2 bases, leaving 7 bases between the germline ends. CDR3 coding DNA: TGTGCCAGCAGTTACTCTCAGTTTCAAGAGACCCAGTACTTC. Translating gives CASSYSQFQETQYF.

This clonotype was counted many times. The chain joins TRBV4-1 to TRBJ2-5; 8 nucleotides line up with TRBD1. V trimming: 5 bases; J trimming: 5 bases; junction bases outside the gene matches: 7. CDR1 and CDR2 (germline): MGHRA, YSYEKL. The CDR3 contains 14 residues. CDR3 loop: CASSEADRVETQYF. The CDR3 DNA reads TGCGCCAGCAGCGAAGCGGACAGGGTTGAGACCCAGTACTTC.

In its sample, this clonotype was seen many times. The chain is built from TRBV7-2 and TRBJ1-6; TRBD1 matches 7 bases. In germline, CDR1 is SGHTA, CDR2 FQGNSA. The ends lost 5 bases at V and 7 bases at J; junction bases unmatched: 8. The CDR3 covers 15 residues. CDR3 coding DNA: TGTGCCAGCAGCCCCTTCCGGGACAGAAATTCACCCCTCCACTTT. Translated: CASSPFRDRNSPLHF.

The chain links TRBV20-1 to TRBJ2-7; the D gene is possibly TRBD2 (5 bases). Trimming shortened V by 4 bases and J by 0 bases, and 10 bases separated the two germline ends. CDR1 DFQATT and CDR2 SNEGSKA come from the germline V gene (reference sequence). The CDR3 loop spans 13 amino acids. The CDR3 loop is CSATDLSSYEQYF. In DNA, the CDR3 is TGCAGTGCTACGGACTTGAGCTCCTACGAGCAGTACTTC.

This chain connects TRBV6-6 to TRBJ2-1; D could derive from TRBD1 or TRBD2 (5 bases each). The V end lost 8 bases, the J end lost 9 bases, and 14 bases lay between the germline ends. The CDR3 is 12 residues long. Germline CDR1 reads MNHNY; CDR2 reads SVGAGI (reference sequence). CDR3 in DNA: TGTGCCAGCCCAACCGGGGCGAGTGAGCAGTTCTTC. It is translated as CASPTGASEQFF.

This clonotype was observed many times. The junction departs from the called germline gene at one end, perhaps through a read error. This chain connects TRBV10-1 to TRBJ2-3; tentatively, D is TRBD2 (6 bases). CDR1 WNHNN and CDR2 SYGVQD come from the germline V gene (reference sequence). This CDR3 is 13 amino acids long. The CDR3 DNA is TGTGCCAGCAGCGCGGGGCCCACAGATACGCAGTATTTT. Protein: CASSAGPTDTQYF.

This clonotype has only a few counts. The chain couples TRBV14 to TRBJ2-1, with no clear D. CDR3 length equals 13 residues. Germline V gene lookup returns CDR1 SGHDN and CDR2 FVKESK. The V end was cut by 1 base, the J end by 9 bases, with 10 bases between. For the CDR3, the DNA is TGTGCCAGCAGCCAAGGGATTGGGATTGAGCAGTTCTTC. This gives the protein CASSQGIGIEQFF.

The chain has TRBV7-2 and TRBJ2-1; 9 bases agree with TRBD1. With V trimmed by 1 base and J by 7 bases, 8 bases remained unmatched. Germline V gene lookup returns CDR1 SGHTA and CDR2 FQGNSA. The CDR3 consists of 16 residues. CDR3 sequence reads: CASSLVAQGAPNEQFF. In nucleotides, the CDR3 is TGTGCCAGCAGCTTAGTAGCACAGGGGGCGCCGAATGAGCAGTTCTTC. The entire variable domain, with the rest obtained from reference TRBV7-2 and TRBJ2-1, is as follows: GAGVSQSPSNKVTEKGKDVELRCDPISGHTALYWYRQSLGQGLEFLIYFQGNSAPDKSGLPSDRFSAERTGGSVSTLTIQRTQQEDSAVYLCASSLVAQGAPNEQFFGPGTRLTVL.

This clonotype turned up a few times. V and J are TRBV28 and TRBJ2-5; D may correspond to TRBD1 or TRBD2 (5 bases each). Germline V CDR1 and CDR2: MDHEN, SYDVKM. The V and J ends lost 3 bases and 2 bases respectively, with 10 bases between them. The CDR3 covers 14 residues. The CDR3 bases are TGTGCCAGCAGTTTTGGGGGAACGCAAGAGACCCAGTACTTC. Translation: CASSFGGTQETQYF.

The V and J genes are TRBV7-2 and TRBJ2-1; D might be TRBD1 (6 bases). The V end lost 2 bases, the J end lost 6 bases, and 14 bases lay between the germline ends. The CDR3 sequence is 15 residues long. Germline CDR1 SGHTA, CDR2 FQGNSA. The CDR3 region is CASSLSGWGLNEQFF. The DNA of the CDR3 is TGTGCCAGCAGCTTATCCGGGTGGGGGCTCAATGAGCAGTTCTTC.

This clonotype came up a few times. The gene calls are TRBV20-1 and TRBJ1-6; D remains unclear. The CDR3 runs to 13 residues. V lost 0 bases to trimming and J lost 10 bases, with 10 bases between them. Germline V gene sequence: CDR1 DFQATT, CDR2 SNEGSKA (reference sequence). The CDR3 region has the DNA TGCAGTGCTAGAGAGACGGGGAGCTCACCCCTCCACTTT. Translation: CSARETGSSPLHF.

Only one count was recorded for this clonotype. The chain has TRBV2 and TRBJ2-7; 8 bases map to TRBD1. This CDR3 comprises 13 residues. Germline V gene sequence: CDR1 SNHLY, CDR2 FYNNEI. Losses at the gene ends were 8 bases for V and 1 base for J; bases not matched to a gene: 4. The DNA of the CDR3 is TGTGCCAGCCCTCGGGACAGGTCCTACGAGCAGTACTTC. It encodes CASPRDRSYEQYF. The full variable domain, in which reference TRBV2 and TRBJ2-7 provide the parts outside the CDR3, is EPEVTQTPSHQVTQMGQEVILRCVPISNHLYFYWYRQILGQKVEFLVSFYNNEISEKSEIFDDQFSVERPDGSNFTLKIRSTKLEDSAMYFCASPRDRSYEQYFGPGTRLTVT.